Following are 17 T cell receptor beta chains from one sample sequenced in a study of T cell changes during pregnancy in multiple sclerosis. Clones were sequenced by immunoSEQ multiplex PCR, and TCRdb holds only the in-frame ones, with some missing. The data show roughly 110,000 clones, about 90% seen once. The sequencing used peripheral blood, collected after pregnancy. Receptors originate from a female donor with multiple sclerosis, enrolled in a pregnancy study.

The rearrangement joins TRBV7-6 to TRBJ2-7; D gene unclear. Trimming pared 5 bases from V and 2 bases from J, leaving 16 bases between. CDR1 is SGHVS and CDR2 is FNYEAQ in the germline V gene. CDR3 length: 15 amino acids. The CDR3 loop reads CASSPNLGKTYEQYF. Here the CDR3 DNA reads TGTGCCAGCAGCCCAAACCTGGGCAAGACCTACGAGCAGTACTTC.

The chain links TRBV19 to TRBJ1-5; 10 nucleotides agree with TRBD1. V lost 5 bases, J lost 5 bases, and 3 bases stayed unmatched. This CDR3 contains 14 residues. Germline V lookup: CDR1 LNHDA, CDR2 SQIVND (reference sequence). CDR3 nucleotides: TGTGCCAGTAGTGGGGACAGGGGCCATCAGCCCCAGCATTTT. Its protein product is CASSGDRGHQPQHF.

This sequence joins TRBV19 and TRBJ1-6, with D unresolved. The germline V gene encodes CDR1 LNHDA and CDR2 SQIVND (reference sequence). V lost 3 bases and J 4 bases, leaving 13 bases between the germline ends. This CDR3 is built from 16 residues. CDR3 nucleotide sequence: TGTGCCAGTAGTATGTTTTTCCCGACTTATAATTCACCCCTCCACTTT. It codes for CASSMFFPTYNSPLHF.

This clone was observed a single time. V is TRBV5-6 and J is TRBJ2-7; 8 bases agree with TRBD2. The CDR3 runs 13 residues. J was trimmed by 6 bases and V by 0 bases; bases with no gene match: 2. From germline, CDR1 is SGHDT and CDR2 YYEEEE. Here the CDR3 reads CASSLAAGGEQYF. In nucleotides, the CDR3 is TGTGCCAGCAGCTTGGCGGCGGGGGGCGAGCAGTACTTC.

The chain couples TRBV7-2 to TRBJ1-1, with 7 bases lining up with TRBD1. The CDR3 extends over 16 amino acids. The J segment lost 0 bases and the V segment lost 5 bases, leaving 9 bases of the junction unmatched. The germline V gene has CDR1 SGHTA and CDR2 FQGNSA. CDR3 protein: CASSRDRVLMNTEAFF. In nucleotides, the CDR3 is TGTGCCAGCAGCCGTGACAGGGTACTAATGAACACTGAAGCTTTCTTT.

The CDR3 nucleotides are TGTGCCAGCTCACCTTACTCGACAGGTCCTATCTCCTACGAGCAGTACTTC. Residues: CASSPYSTGPISYEQYF. The rearrangement links TRBV18 to TRBJ2-7, with TRBD1 as a possible D gene (6 bases). CDR3 length: 17 amino acids. Germline CDR1 is KGHSH and CDR2 is LQKENI. The ends were cut back, 3 bases at V and 0 bases at J, with 18 bases in the middle.

The chain joins TRBV27 to TRBJ2-2; TRBD2 matches at 8 bases. CDR3 size: 15 residues. V shed 4 bases and J 4 bases; nucleotides not matched to a gene: 5. Germline loops: CDR1 MNHEY, CDR2 SMNVEV (reference sequence). In nucleotides, the CDR3 is TGTGCCAGCAGTTGGGGACTAGGGGGCACCGGGGAGCTGTTTTTT. It translates to CASSWGLGGTGELFF.

This chain uses TRBV2 with TRBJ2-6, with D possibly TRBD2 on 6 matching bases. Trimming took off 6 bases at V and 2 bases at J, with 8 bases between the two ends. Germline CDR1 reads SNHLY; CDR2 reads FYNNEI. This CDR3 is built from 14 residues. CDR3 in amino acids: CASRGGAGANVLTF. The CDR3 nucleotides are TGTGCCAGCAGGGGGGGTGCTGGGGCCAACGTCCTGACTTTC. Filled out from reference TRBV2 and TRBJ2-6, the complete variable domain reads EPEVTQTPSHQVTQMGQEVILRCVPISNHLYFYWYRQILGQKVEFLVSFYNNEISEKSEIFDDQFSVERPDGSNFTLKIRSTKLEDSAMYFCASRGGAGANVLTFGAGSRLTVL.

This chain uses TRBV6-1 with TRBJ1-1, with a weak D call TRBD1 (5 bases). The CDR3 consists of 15 residues. V lost 5 bases, J lost 1 base, and 14 bases lay in between. CDR1 MNHNS and CDR2 SASEGT come from the germline V gene. The CDR3 region is CASSLEGAGNTEAFF. The CDR3 coding sequence is TGTGCCAGCAGTCTAGAAGGGGCCGGGAACACTGAAGCTTTCTTT.

The chain combines TRBV20-1 with TRBJ2-3; tentative D call: TRBD1 (5 bases). Trimming took off 6 bases at V and 6 bases at J, with 10 bases between the two ends. The CDR3 runs to 11 residues. Germline V lookup: CDR1 DFQATT, CDR2 SNEGSKA (reference sequence). The CDR3, as DNA: TGCAGTGCGGGCAGGGTGGATACGCAGTATTTT. It encodes CSAGRVDTQYF.

V gene TRBV18 combines with J gene TRBJ2-3, with 8 bases lining up with TRBD1. V shed 3 bases, J shed 2 bases, and the junction held 7 bases outside the gene matches. Germline assignment: CDR1 KGHSH and CDR2 LQKENI. The length of the CDR3 is 16 residues. CDR3: CASSPPGQDFTDTQYF. The CDR3, as DNA: TGTGCCAGCTCACCCCCGGGACAGGATTTCACAGATACGCAGTATTTT.

In DNA form, the CDR3 reads TGTGCCAGCAGCGTACGCGGCCAGGGGTCGGAAGAGACCCAGTACTTC. It yields the protein CASSVRGQGSEETQYF. The rearrangement links TRBV9 to TRBJ2-5, with D maybe TRBD1 (6 bases). The CDR3 runs to 16 residues. The V gene lost 1 base and the J gene lost 3 bases, with 16 bases spanning the gap. In germline, CDR1 is SGDLS, CDR2 YYNGEE.

This clone has just one count. The rearrangement links TRBV2 to TRBJ2-3; 7 nucleotides agree with TRBD2. The germline V gene encodes CDR1 SNHLY and CDR2 FYNNEI. The CDR3 extends over 14 amino acids. Trimming cost V 5 bases and J 4 bases; bases outside gene matches: 6. The CDR3 loop is CASSPGGSADTQYF. For the CDR3, the DNA is TGTGCCAGCAGTCCGGGAGGTTCAGCAGATACGCAGTATTTT. Combining the CDR3 with reference TRBV2 and TRBJ2-3 gives the whole variable domain EPEVTQTPSHQVTQMGQEVILRCVPISNHLYFYWYRQILGQKVEFLVSFYNNEISEKSEIFDDQFSVERPDGSNFTLKIRSTKLEDSAMYFCASSPGGSADTQYFGPGTRLTVL.

The chain is built from TRBV10-3 and TRBJ2-7, with 10 bases lining up with TRBD1. The CDR3 covers 15 residues. The V gene end was trimmed by 3 bases and the J gene end by 2 bases; junction bases not matched to a gene: 4. Germline assignment: CDR1 ENHRY and CDR2 SYGVKD. CDR3 residues: CAISDRDRGPYEQYF. CDR3 DNA: TGTGCCATCAGTGATAGGGACAGGGGTCCCTACGAGCAGTACTTC.

This chain links TRBV2 with TRBJ1-1, with TRBD1 as a possible D gene (5 bases). From germline, CDR1 is SNHLY and CDR2 FYNNEI. V lost 5 bases to trimming and J lost 7 bases, with 14 bases between them. The CDR3 spans 13 residues. CDR3 in amino acids: CASSPRRQGEAFF. DNA for the CDR3: TGTGCCAGCAGTCCACGGCGGCAGGGTGAAGCTTTCTTT.

The genes are TRBV19 and TRBJ1-2; D is unclear. The germline V and J ends were trimmed by 3 bases and 3 bases, with 20 bases remaining between them. CDR3 length: 17 amino acids. CDR1 and CDR2 from the germline V gene are LNHDA and SQIVND (reference sequence). The CDR3 spells CASSMLGTARGYYGYTF. CDR3 bases: TGTGCCAGTAGTATGTTGGGAACGGCTAGAGGGTACTATGGCTACACCTTC.

Concerning this clone itself: The sample has other DNA sequences that encode this CDR3 too. V gene TRBV19 combines with J gene TRBJ2-7; TRBD2 matches 11 bases. The CDR3 consists of 13 residues. Germline CDR1 reads LNHDA; CDR2 reads SQIVND (reference sequence). J lost 4 bases, V lost 4 bases, and 0 bases had no gene match. CDR3 sequence reads: CASSRLAGYEQYF. The CDR3 DNA sequence: TGTGCCAGTAGTAGACTAGCGGGGTACGAGCAGTACTTC.